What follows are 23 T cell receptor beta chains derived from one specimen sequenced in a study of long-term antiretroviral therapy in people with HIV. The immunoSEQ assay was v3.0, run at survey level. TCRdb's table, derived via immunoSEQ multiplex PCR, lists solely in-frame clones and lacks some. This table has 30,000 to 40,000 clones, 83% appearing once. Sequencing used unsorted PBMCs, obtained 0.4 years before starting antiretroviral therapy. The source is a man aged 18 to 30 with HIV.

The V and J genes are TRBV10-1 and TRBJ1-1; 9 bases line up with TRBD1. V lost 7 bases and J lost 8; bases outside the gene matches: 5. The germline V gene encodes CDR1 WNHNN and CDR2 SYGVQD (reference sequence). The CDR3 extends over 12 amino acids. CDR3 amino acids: CASNTGTGEAFF. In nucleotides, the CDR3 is TGCGCCAGCAATACCGGGACAGGGGAAGCTTTCTTT.

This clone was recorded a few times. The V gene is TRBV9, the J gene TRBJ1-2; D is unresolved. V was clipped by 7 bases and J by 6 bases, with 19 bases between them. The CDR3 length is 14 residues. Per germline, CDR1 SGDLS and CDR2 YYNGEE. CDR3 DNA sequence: TGTGCCAGCCGCCACGGGGTTTTCCCTGATGGCTACACCTTC. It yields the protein CASRHGVFPDGYTF. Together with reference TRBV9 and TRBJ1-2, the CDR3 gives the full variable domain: DSGVTQTPKHLITATGQRVTLRCSPRSGDLSVYWYQQSLDQGLQFLIQYYNGEERAKGNILERFSAQQFPDLHSELNLSSLELGDSALYFCASRHGVFPDGYTFGSGTRLTVV.

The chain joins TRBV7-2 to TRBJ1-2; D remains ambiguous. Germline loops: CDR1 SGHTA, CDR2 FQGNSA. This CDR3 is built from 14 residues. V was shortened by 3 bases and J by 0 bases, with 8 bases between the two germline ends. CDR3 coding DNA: TGTGCCAGCAGCTTCCAGACGTCTAACTATGGCTACACCTTC. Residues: CASSFQTSNYGYTF.

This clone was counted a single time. In DNA form, the CDR3 reads TGTGCCAGCAGTTACTCGTGGGGGAACACTGAAGCTTTCTTT. Translating gives CASSYSWGNTEAFF. This sequence joins TRBV6-6 and TRBJ1-1; D gene ambiguous. From germline, CDR1 is MNHNY and CDR2 SVGAGI (reference sequence). The CDR3 length is 14 residues. Deletions cut 0 bases from V and 1 base from J, with 6 bases between.

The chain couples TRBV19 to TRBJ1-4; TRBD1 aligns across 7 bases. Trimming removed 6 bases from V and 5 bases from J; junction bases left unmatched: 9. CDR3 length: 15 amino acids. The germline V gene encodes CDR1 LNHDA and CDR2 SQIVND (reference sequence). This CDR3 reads CASRPNPTGNEKLFF. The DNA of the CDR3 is TGTGCCAGTAGACCAAACCCGACAGGGAATGAAAAACTGTTTTTT.

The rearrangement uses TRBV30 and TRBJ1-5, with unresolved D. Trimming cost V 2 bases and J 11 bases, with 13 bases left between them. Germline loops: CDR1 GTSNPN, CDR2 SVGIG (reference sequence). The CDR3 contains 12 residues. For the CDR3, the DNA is TGTGCCTGGAGTCTTATAGGTACAGCCCAGCATTTT. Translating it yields CAWSLIGTAQHF.

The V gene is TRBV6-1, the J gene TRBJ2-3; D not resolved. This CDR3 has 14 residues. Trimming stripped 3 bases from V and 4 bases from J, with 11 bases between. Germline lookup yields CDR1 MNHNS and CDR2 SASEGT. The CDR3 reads CASSERVNADTQYF. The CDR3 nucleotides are TGTGCCAGCAGTGAGAGAGTGAATGCAGATACGCAGTATTTT.

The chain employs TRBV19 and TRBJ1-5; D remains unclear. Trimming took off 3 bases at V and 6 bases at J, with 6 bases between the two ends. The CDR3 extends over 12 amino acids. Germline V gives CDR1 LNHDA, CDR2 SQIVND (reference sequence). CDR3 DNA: TGTGCCAGTAGTATTGGGGTTCAGCCCCAGCATTTT. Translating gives CASSIGVQPQHF.

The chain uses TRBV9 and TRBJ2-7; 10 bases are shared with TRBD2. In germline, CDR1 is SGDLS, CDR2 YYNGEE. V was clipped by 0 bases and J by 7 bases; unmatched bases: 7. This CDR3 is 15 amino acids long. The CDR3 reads CASSVGRAGGGEQYF. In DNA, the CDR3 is TGTGCCAGCAGCGTAGGCAGAGCGGGAGGGGGTGAGCAGTACTTC.

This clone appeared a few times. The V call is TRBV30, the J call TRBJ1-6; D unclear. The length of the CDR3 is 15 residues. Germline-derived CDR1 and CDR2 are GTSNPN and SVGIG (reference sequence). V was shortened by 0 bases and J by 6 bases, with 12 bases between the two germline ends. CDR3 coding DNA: TGTGCCTGGAGTGTACTCTCCGGGGTTAATTCACCCCTCCACTTT. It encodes CAWSVLSGVNSPLHF.

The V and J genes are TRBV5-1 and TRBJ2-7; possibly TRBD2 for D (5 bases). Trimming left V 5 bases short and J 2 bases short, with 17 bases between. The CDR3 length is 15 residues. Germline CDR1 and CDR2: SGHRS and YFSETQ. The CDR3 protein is CASRISGRATYEQYF. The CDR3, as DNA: TGCGCCAGCAGAATCTCGGGAAGGGCCACCTACGAGCAGTACTTC.

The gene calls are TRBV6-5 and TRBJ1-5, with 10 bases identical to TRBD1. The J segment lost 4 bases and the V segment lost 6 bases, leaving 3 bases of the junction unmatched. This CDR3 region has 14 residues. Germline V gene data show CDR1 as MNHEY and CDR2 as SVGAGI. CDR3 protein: CASRPGQGNQPQHF. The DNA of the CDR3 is TGTGCCAGCAGGCCGGGACAGGGGAATCAGCCCCAGCATTTT.

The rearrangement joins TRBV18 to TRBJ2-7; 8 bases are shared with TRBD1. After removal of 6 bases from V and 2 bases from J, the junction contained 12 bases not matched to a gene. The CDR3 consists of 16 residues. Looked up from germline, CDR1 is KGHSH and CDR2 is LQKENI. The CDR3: CASSPNRDRQPYEQYF. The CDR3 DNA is TGTGCCAGCTCTCCTAACCGGGACAGGCAGCCCTACGAGCAGTACTTC.

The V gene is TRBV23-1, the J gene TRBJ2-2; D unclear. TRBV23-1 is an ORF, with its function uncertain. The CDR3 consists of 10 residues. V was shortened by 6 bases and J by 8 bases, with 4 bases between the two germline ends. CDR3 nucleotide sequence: TGCGCCAGCAGCTGGGGGGAGCTGTTTTTT. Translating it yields CASSWGELFF.

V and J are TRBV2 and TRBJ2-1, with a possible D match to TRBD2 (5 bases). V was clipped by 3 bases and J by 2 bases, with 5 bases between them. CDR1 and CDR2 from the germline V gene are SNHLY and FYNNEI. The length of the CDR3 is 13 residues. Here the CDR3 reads CASSDGAYNEQFF. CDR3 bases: TGTGCCAGCAGTGACGGGGCCTACAATGAGCAGTTCTTC.

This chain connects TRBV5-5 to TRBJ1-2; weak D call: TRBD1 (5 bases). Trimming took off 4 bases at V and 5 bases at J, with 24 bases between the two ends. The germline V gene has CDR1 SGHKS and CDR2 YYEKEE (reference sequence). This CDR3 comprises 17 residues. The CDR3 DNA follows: TGTGCCAGCAGCCCGATTAGGAACAGGTACAATTCGTATGGCTACACCTTC. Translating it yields CASSPIRNRYNSYGYTF.

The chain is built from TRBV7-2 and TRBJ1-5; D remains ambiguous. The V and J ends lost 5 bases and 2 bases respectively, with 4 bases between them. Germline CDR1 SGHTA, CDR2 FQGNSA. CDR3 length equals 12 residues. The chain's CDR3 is CASSPRNQPQHF. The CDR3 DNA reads TGTGCCAGCAGCCCCCGCAATCAGCCCCAGCATTTT.

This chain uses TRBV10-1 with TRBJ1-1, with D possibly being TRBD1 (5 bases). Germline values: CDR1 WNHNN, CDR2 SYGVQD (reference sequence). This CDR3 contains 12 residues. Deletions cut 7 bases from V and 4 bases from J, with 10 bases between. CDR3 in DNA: TGCGCCAGCAATTCGGGGGGCACTGAAGCTTTCTTT. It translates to CASNSGGTEAFF.

The CDR3 sequence is CATSPGRLGNQPQHF. Here the CDR3 DNA reads TGTGCCACCAGCCCCGGACGTCTCGGCAATCAGCCCCAGCATTTT. The chain joins TRBV15 to TRBJ1-5; D remains ambiguous. The CDR3 loop spans 15 amino acids. V lost 5 bases and J 2 bases, leaving 13 bases between the germline ends. Germline CDR1 reads LNHNV; CDR2 reads YYDKDF (reference sequence).

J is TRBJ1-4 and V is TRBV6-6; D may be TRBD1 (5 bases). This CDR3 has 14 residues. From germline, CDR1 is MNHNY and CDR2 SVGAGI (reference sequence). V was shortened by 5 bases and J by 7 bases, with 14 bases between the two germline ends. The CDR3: CASSTSGRGEKLFF. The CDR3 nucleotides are TGTGCCAGCAGTACTTCAGGGAGAGGTGAAAAACTGTTTTTT.

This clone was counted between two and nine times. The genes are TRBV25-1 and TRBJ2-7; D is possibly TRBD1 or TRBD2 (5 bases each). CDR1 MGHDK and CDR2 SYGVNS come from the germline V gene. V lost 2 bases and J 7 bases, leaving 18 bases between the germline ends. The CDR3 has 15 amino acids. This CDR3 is CASSELGQGVAEQYF. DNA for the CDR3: TGTGCCAGCAGTGAACTCGGGCAGGGAGTGGCTGAGCAGTACTTC.

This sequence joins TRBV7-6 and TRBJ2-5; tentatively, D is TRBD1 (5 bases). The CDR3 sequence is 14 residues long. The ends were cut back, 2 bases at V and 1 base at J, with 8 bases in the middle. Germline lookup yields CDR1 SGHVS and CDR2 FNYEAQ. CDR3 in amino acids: CASSLIGAQETQYF. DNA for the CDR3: TGTGCCAGCAGCTTAATAGGGGCCCAAGAGACCCAGTACTTC.

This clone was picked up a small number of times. The CDR3 bases are TGTGCCAGCAGTGAAGCTGGCGGGGGCGCCTACGAGCAGTACTTC. Its protein product is CASSEAGGGAYEQYF. The genes are TRBV2 and TRBJ2-7; D perhaps matches TRBD2 (7 bases). Germline values: CDR1 SNHLY, CDR2 FYNNEI. The CDR3 is made up of 15 amino acids. With 0 bases removed from V and 2 bases from J, the gap between germline ends came to 11 bases.